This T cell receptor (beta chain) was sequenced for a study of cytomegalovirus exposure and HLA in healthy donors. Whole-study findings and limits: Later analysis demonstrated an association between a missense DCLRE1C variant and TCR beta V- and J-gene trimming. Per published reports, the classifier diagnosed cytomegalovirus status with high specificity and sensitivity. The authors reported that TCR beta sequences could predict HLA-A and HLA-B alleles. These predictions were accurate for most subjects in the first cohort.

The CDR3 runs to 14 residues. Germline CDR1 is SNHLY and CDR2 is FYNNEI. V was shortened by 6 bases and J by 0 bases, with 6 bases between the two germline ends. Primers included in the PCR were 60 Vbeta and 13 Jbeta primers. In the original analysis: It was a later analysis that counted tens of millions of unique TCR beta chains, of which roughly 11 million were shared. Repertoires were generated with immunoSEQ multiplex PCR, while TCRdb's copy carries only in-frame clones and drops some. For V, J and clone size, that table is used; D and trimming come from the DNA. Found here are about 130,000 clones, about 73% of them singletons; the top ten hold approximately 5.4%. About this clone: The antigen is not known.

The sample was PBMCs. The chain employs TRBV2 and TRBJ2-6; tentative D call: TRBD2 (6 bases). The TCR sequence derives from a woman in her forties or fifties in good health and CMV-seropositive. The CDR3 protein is CASRRDSGANVLTF. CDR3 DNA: TGTGCCAGCAGGCGGGACTCTGGGGCCAACGTCCTGACTTTC.